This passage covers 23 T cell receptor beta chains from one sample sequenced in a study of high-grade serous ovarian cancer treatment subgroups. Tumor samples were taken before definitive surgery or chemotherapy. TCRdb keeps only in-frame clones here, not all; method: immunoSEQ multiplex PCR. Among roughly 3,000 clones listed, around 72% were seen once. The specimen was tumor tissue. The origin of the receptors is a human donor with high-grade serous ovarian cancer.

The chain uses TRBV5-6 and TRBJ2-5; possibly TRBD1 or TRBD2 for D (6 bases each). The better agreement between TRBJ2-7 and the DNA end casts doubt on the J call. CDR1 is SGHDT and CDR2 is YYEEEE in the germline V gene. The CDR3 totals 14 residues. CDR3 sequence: CASSLVEGGYEQYF. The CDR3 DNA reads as TGTGCCAGCAGCTTGGTTGAGGGGGGTTACGAGCAGTACTTC.

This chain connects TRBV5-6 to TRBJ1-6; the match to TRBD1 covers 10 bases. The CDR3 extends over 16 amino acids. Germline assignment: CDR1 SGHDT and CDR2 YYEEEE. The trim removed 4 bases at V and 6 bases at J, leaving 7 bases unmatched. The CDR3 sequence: CASSADRGLLNSPLHF. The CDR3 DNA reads TGTGCCAGCAGCGCAGACAGGGGGCTTCTTAATTCACCCCTCCACTTT.

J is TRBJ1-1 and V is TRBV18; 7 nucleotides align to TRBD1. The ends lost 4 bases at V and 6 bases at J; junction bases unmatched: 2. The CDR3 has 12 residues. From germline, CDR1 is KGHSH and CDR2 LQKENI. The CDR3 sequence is CASSLGTAEAFF. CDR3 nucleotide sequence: TGTGCCAGCTCACTAGGGACAGCTGAAGCTTTCTTT. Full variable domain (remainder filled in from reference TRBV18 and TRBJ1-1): NAGVMQNPRHLVRRRGQEARLRCSPMKGHSHVYWYRQLPEEGLKFMVYLQKENIIDESGMPKERFSAEFPKEGPSILRIQQVVRGDSAAYFCASSLGTAEAFFGQGTRLTVV.

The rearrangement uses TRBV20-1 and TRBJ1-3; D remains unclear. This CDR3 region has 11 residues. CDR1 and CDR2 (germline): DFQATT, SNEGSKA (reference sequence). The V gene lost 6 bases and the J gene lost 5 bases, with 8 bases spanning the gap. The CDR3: CSAPGRNTIYF. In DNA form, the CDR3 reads TGCAGTGCCCCGGGTCGAAACACCATATATTTT.

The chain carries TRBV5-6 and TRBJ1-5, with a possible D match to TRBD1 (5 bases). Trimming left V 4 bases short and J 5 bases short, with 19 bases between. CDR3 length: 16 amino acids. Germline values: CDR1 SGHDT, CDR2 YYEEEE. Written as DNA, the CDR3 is TGTGCCAGCAGCGTGTATGGGCAGGGTGGATATCAGCCCCAGCATTTT. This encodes CASSVYGQGGYQPQHF.

CDR3 DNA sequence: TGTGCCAGTAAAAAGAATGGACAGGTAAACACAGATACGCAGTATTTT. Amino acid sequence: CASKKNGQVNTDTQYF. V usage is TRBV19 and J usage is TRBJ2-3; TRBD1 aligns across 7 bases. Germline assignment: CDR1 LNHDA and CDR2 SQIVND (reference sequence). V lost 7 bases to trimming and J lost 2 bases; unmatched junction nucleotides: 12. This CDR3 has 16 residues.

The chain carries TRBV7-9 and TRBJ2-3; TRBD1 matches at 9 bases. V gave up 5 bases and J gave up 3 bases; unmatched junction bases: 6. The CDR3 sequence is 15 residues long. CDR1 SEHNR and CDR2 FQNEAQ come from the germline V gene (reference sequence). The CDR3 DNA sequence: TGTGCCAGCAGCCAACAGGGGGCAGGGACAGATACGCAGTATTTT. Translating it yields CASSQQGAGTDTQYF.

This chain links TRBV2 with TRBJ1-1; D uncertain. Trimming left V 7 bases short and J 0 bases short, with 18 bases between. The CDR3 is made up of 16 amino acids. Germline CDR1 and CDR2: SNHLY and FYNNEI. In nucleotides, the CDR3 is TGTGCCAGCACTCCCCCCGGAGCGGAAATGAACACTGAAGCTTTCTTT. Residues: CASTPPGAEMNTEAFF.

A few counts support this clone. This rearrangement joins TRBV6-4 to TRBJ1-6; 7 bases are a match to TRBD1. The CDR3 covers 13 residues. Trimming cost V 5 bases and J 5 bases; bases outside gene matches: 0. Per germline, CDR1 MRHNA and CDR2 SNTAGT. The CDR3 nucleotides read TGTGCCAGCAGTCAGGGGGATAATTCACCCCTCCACTTT. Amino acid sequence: CASSQGDNSPLHF.

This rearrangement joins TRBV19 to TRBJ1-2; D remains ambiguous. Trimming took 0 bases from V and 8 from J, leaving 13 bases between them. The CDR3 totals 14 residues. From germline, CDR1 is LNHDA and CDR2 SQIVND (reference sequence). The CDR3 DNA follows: TGTGCCAGTAGTATAGACAGCGCGGGTCGGGGCTACACCTTC. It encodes CASSIDSAGRGYTF.

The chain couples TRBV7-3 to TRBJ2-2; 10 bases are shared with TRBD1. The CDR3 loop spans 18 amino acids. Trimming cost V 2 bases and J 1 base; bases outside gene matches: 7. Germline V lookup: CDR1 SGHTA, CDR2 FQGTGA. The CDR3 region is CASSLSGTGVVNTGELFF. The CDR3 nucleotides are TGTGCCAGCAGCTTATCCGGGACAGGGGTGGTGAACACCGGGGAGCTGTTTTTT.

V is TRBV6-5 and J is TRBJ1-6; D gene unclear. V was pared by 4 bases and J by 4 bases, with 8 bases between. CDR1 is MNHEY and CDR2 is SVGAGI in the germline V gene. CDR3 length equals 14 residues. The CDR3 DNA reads TGTGCCAGCAGTTCCACGCGGTATAATTCACCCCTCCACTTT. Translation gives CASSSTRYNSPLHF.

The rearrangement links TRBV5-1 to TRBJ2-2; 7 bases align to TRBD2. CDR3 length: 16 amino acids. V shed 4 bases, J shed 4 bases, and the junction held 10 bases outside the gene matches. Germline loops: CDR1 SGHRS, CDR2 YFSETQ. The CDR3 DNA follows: TGCGCCAGCAGCAGGGCAGGGACTATTTCCACCGGGGAGCTGTTTTTT. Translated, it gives CASSRAGTISTGELFF.

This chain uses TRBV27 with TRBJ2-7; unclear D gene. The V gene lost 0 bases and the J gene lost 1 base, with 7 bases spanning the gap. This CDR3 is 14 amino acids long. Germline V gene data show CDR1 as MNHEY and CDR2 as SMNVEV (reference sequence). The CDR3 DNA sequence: TGTGCCAGCAGTTTATCTCCCACTTCCTACGAGCAGTACTTC. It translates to CASSLSPTSYEQYF.

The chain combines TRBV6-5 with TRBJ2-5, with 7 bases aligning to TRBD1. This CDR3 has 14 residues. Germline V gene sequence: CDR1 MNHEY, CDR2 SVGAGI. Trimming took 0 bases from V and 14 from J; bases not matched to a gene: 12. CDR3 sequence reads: CASSYSRSLGTAYF. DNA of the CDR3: TGTGCCAGCAGTTACTCGAGGTCGCTCGGGACAGCTTACTTC.

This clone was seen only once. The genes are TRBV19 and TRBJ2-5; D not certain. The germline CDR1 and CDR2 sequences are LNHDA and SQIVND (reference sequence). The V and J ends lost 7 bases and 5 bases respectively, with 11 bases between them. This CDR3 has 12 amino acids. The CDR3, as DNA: TGTGCCAGTATCGGGTTTGGGGAGACCCAGTACTTC. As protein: CASIGFGETQYF. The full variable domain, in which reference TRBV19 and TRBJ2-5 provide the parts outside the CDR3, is DGGITQSPKYLFRKEGQNVTLSCEQNLNHDAMYWYRQDPGQGLRLIYYSQIVNDFQKGDIAEGYSVSREKKESFPLTVTSAQKNPTAFYLCASIGFGETQYFGPGTRLLVL.

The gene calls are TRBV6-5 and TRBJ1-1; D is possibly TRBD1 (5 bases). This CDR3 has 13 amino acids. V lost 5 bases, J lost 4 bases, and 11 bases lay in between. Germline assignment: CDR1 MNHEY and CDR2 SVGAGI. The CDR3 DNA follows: TGTGCCAGCAGTCCTGGGAGGGGCACTGAAGCTTTCTTT. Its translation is CASSPGRGTEAFF.

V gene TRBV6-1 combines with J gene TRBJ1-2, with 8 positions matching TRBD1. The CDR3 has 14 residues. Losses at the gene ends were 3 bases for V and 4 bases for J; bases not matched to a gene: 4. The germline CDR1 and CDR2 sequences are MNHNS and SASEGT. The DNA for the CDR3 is TGTGCCAGCAGTGACGGACAGGGAATCTATGGCTACACCTTC. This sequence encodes CASSDGQGIYGYTF.

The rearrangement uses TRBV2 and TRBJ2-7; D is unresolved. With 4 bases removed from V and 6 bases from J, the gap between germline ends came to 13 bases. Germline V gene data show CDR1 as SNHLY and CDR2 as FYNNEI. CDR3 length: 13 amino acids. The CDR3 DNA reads TGTGCCAGCAGTGTAGGGCTTTTTTCCGAGCAGTACTTC. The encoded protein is CASSVGLFSEQYF. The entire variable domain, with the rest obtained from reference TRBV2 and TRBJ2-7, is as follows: EPEVTQTPSHQVTQMGQEVILRCVPISNHLYFYWYRQILGQKVEFLVSFYNNEISEKSEIFDDQFSVERPDGSNFTLKIRSTKLEDSAMYFCASSVGLFSEQYFGPGTRLTVT.

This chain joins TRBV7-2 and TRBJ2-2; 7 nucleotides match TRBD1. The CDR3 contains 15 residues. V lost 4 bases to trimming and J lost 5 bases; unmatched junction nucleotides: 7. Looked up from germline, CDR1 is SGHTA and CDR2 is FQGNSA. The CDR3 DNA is TGTGCCAGCAGCTCCCGGGACAGCTTAACCGGGGAGCTGTTTTTT. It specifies CASSSRDSLTGELFF.

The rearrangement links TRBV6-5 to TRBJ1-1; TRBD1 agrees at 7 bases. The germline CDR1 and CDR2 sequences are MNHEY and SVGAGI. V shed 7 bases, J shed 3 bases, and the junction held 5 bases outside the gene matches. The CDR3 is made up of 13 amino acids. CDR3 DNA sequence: TGTGCCAGCAATAGGGACAGCTACACTGAAGCTTTCTTT. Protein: CASNRDSYTEAFF.

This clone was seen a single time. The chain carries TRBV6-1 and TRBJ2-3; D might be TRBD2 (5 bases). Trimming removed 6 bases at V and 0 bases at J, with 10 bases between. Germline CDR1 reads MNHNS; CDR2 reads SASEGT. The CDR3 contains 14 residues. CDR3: CASRWTYSTDTQYF. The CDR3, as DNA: TGTGCCAGCAGGTGGACTTATAGCACAGATACGCAGTATTTT.

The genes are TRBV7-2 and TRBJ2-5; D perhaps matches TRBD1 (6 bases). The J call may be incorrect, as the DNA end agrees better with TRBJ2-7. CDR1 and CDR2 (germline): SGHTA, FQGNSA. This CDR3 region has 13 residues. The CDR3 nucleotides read TGTGCCAGCAGCTACGACAGGTCCTACGAGCAGTACTTC. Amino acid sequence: CASSYDRSYEQYF.